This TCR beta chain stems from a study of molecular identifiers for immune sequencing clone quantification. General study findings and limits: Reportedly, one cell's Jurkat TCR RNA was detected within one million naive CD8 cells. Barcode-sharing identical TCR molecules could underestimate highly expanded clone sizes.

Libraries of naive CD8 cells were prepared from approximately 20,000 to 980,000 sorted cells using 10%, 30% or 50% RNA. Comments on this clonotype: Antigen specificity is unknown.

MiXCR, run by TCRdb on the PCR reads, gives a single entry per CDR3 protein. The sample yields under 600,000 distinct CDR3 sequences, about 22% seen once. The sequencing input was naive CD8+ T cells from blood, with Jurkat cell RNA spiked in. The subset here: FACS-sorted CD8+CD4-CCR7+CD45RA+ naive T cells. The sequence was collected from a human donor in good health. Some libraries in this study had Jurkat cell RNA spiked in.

CDR3 DNA: TGTGCCGGCAGCTCCGGGACAGCCGATAACTATGGCTACACCTTC. Protein product: CAGSSGTADNYGYTF. This chain uses TRBV5-3 with TRBJ1-2; 7 bases line up with TRBD1. TRBV5-3 is an ORF for which the function is uncertain. This CDR3 comprises 15 residues. V was clipped by 10 bases and J by 1 base; unmatched bases: 13.